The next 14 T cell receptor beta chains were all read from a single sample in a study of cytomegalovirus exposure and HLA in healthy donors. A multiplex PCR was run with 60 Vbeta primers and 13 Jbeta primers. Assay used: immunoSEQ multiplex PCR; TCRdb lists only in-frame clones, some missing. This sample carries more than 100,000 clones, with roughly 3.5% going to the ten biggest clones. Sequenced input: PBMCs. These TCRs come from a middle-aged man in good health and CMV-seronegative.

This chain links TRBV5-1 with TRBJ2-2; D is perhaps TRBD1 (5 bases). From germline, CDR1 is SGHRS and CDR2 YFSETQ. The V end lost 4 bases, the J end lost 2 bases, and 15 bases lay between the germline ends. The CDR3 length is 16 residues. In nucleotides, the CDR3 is TGCGCCAGCAGCCTGCCCCTCGGACAAAACACCGGGGAGCTGTTTTTT. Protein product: CASSLPLGQNTGELFF.

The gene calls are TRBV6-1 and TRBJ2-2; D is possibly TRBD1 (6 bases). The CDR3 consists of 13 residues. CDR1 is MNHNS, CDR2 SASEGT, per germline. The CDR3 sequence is CVTRGGNTGELFF. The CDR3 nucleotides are TGTGTCACGCGAGGGGGTAACACCGGGGAGCTGTTTTTT.

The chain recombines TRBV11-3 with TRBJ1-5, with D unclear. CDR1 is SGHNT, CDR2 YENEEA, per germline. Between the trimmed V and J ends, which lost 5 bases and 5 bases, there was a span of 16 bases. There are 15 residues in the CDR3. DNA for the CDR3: TGTGCCAGCAGCCCCCGAATGGGCAGGCATCAGCCCCAGCATTTT. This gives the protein CASSPRMGRHQPQHF.

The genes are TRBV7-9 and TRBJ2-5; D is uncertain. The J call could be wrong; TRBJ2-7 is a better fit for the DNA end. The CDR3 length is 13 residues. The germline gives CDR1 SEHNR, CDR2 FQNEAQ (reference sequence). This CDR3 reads CASSLVSSYEQYF. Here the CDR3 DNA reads TGTGCCAGCAGCTTAGTTAGCTCCTACGAGCAGTACTTC.

The DNA for the CDR3 is TGCGCCAGCAGCCAACAGACAGGGAACGGCTACACCTTC. Its translation is CASSQQTGNGYTF. This rearrangement joins TRBV4-3 to TRBJ1-2; 7 bases map to TRBD1. CDR1 is LGHNA, CDR2 YSLEER, per germline. With V trimmed by 2 bases and J by 8 bases, 5 bases remained unmatched. There are 13 residues in the CDR3.

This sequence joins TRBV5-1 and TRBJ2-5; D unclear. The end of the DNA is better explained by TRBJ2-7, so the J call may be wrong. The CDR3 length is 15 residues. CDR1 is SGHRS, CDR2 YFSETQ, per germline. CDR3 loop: CASSLEWSRLREQYF. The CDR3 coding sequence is TGCGCCAGCAGCTTGGAATGGTCTAGACTTCGCGAGCAGTACTTC.

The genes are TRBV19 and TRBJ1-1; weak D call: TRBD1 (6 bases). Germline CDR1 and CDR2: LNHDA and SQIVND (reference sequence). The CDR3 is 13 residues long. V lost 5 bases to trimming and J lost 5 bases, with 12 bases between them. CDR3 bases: TGTGCCAGTAGTGCCCGAGGGGGAACTGAAGCTTTCTTT. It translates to CASSARGGTEAFF.

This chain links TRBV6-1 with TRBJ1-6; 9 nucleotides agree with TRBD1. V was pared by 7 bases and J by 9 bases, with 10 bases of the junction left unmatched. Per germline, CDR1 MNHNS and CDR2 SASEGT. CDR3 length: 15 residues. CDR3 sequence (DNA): TGTGCCAGCACTTTGGACAGGGGAGGTCGTTCACCCCTCCACTTT. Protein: CASTLDRGGRSPLHF.

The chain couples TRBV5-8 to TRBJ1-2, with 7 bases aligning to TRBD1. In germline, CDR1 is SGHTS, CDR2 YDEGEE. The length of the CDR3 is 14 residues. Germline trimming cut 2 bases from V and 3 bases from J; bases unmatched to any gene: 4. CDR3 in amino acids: CASSFGQADYGYTF. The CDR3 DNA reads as TGTGCCAGCAGCTTCGGACAGGCCGACTATGGCTACACCTTC.

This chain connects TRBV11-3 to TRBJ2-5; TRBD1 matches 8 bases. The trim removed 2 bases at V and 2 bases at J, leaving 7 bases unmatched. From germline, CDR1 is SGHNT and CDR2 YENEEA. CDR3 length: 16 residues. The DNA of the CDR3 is TGTGCCAGCAGCTTATCTAGACAGGGGAGACAAGAGACCCAGTACTTC. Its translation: CASSLSRQGRQETQYF.

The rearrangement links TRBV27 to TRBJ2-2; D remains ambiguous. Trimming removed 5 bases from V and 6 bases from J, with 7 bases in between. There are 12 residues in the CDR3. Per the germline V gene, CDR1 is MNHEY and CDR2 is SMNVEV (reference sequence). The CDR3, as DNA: TGTGCCAGCAGTAGGCGGTCCGGGGAGCTGTTTTTT. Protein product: CASSRRSGELFF.

CDR3 sequence (DNA): TGTGCCAGCAGCTTAGACCAACGGAACTATGGCTACACCTTC. Protein product: CASSLDQRNYGYTF. The chain recombines TRBV7-2 with TRBJ1-2; D remains ambiguous. V lost 1 base and J 2 bases, leaving 8 bases between the germline ends. The CDR3 totals 14 residues. The germline V gene has CDR1 SGHTA and CDR2 FQGNSA.

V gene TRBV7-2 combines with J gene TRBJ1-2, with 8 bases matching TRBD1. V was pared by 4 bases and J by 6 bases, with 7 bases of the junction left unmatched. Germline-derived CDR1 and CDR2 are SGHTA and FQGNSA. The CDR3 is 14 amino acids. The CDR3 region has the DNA TGTGCCAGCAGCTACCTGACAGGGGATAATGGCTACACCTTC. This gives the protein CASSYLTGDNGYTF.

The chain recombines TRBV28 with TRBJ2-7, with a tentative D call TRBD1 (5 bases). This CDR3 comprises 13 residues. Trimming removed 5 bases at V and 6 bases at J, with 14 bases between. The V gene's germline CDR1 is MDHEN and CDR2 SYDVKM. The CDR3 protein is CASSAPGKSEQYF. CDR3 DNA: TGTGCCAGCAGTGCTCCAGGGAAATCCGAGCAGTACTTC.